Listed below are T cell receptor beta chains from one sample, sequenced in a study of regulatory T cells in long-lasting Graves disease. In TCRdb, the multiplex PCR reads were re-called with MiXCR into one record per CDR3 protein. Of 310,000 or so distinct CDR3 sequences in the sample, about 18% were seen once. Sequences were derived from peripheral blood mononuclear cells (PBMCs), sampled when the disease was refractory, from a patient treated with antithyroid drugs. The receptors here all came from a female donor with Graves disease. Each CDR3 is given with its conserved first and last residue. Each record gives: V gene, J gene, D gene, clone size, CDR3 DNA, CDR3 protein. A D gene is named only where the DNA matches it firmly. Only some rows state a clone size, as once, few, many or a class for expanded clones.

V gene: TRBV3-1
J gene: TRBJ2-7
D gene: -
clone size: -
CDR3 DNA: TGTGCCAGCAGCCAAGCTTCGGGACTCTCCTACGAGCAGTACTTC
CDR3 protein: CASSQASGLSYEQYF

V gene: TRBV15
J gene: TRBJ1-4
D gene: -
clone size: many
CDR3 DNA: TGTGCCACCAGCAGAGTAACAGGTGTGGACAATGAAAAACTGTTTTTT
CDR3 protein: CATSRVTGVDNEKLFF

V gene: TRBV7-9
J gene: TRBJ2-5
D gene: TRBD2
clone size: many
CDR3 DNA: TGTGCCAGCAGCTGGAGCGGGGGGGTCCAAGAGACCCAGTACTTC
CDR3 protein: CASSWSGGVQETQYF

V gene: TRBV28
J gene: TRBJ2-7
D gene: -
clone size: many
CDR3 DNA: TGTGCCAGCTCTGGACTGGGCGAGCAGTACTTC
CDR3 protein: CASSGLGEQYF

V gene: TRBV12-3/TRBV12-4
J gene: TRBJ2-3
D gene: TRBD2
clone size: once
CDR3 DNA: TGTGCCAGCAGCGGGACTAGCGGGAGGTCAGATACGCAGTATTTT
CDR3 protein: CASSGTSGRSDTQYF

V gene: TRBV7-2
J gene: TRBJ1-4
D gene: -
clone size: many
CDR3 DNA: TGTGCCAGCAGCAAGGGTTTGGGTGAAAAACTGTTTTTT
CDR3 protein: CASSKGLGEKLFF

V gene: TRBV6-1
J gene: TRBJ2-5
D gene: TRBD2
clone size: -
CDR3 DNA: TGTGCCAGCAGGGGGGTTAAGCGGGAGGAAGAGACCCAGTACTTC
CDR3 protein: CASRGVKREEETQYF

V gene: TRBV10-3
J gene: TRBJ1-2
D gene: -
clone size: many
CDR3 DNA: TGTGCCATCAGAGGCCCGAACAGCCCTAACTATGGCTACACCTTC
CDR3 protein: CAIRGPNSPNYGYTF

V gene: TRBV11-2
J gene: TRBJ1-3
D gene: -
clone size: few
CDR3 DNA: TGTGCCAGCAGCTTAGAGGGCCACCACAGGGTGACGGCAGGAAACACCATATATTTT
CDR3 protein: CASSLEGHHRVTAGNTIYF

V gene: TRBV12-3/TRBV12-4
J gene: TRBJ2-2
D gene: -
clone size: many
CDR3 DNA: TGTGCCAGCAGTACAAGACAGAACACCGGGGAGCTGTTTTTT
CDR3 protein: CASSTRQNTGELFF

V gene: TRBV7-8
J gene: TRBJ2-5
D gene: -
clone size: many
CDR3 DNA: TGTGCCAGCAGCTTACCCGGCCTGGGACAGACTACGACCGGGGACTCGGAGACCCAGTACTTC
CDR3 protein: CASSLPGLGQTTTGDSETQYF

V gene: TRBV20-1
J gene: TRBJ2-7
D gene: -
clone size: -
CDR3 DNA: TGCAGTGCCTGGAGGGGAGGAAGATACGAGCAGTACTTC
CDR3 protein: CSAWRGGRYEQYF

V gene: TRBV20-1
J gene: TRBJ2-5
D gene: TRBD1
clone size: -
CDR3 DNA: TGCAGTGCTAGGGAAGACAGGGGGCTGGAGACCCAGTACTTC
CDR3 protein: CSAREDRGLETQYF

V gene: TRBV20-1
J gene: TRBJ1-1
D gene: -
clone size: -
CDR3 DNA: TGCAGTGCCCGGCCCTATTCGAACACTGAAGCTTTCTTT
CDR3 protein: CSARPYSNTEAFF

V gene: TRBV5-1
J gene: TRBJ2-3
D gene: TRBD2
clone size: -
CDR3 DNA: TGCGCCAGCGGACCGGGACTAGCGGGGGATACGCAGTATTTT
CDR3 protein: CASGPGLAGDTQYF

V gene: TRBV5-8
J gene: TRBJ2-7
D gene: -
clone size: -
CDR3 DNA: TGTGCCAGCAGCTTGGGTTCTCTCACCTACGAGCAGTACTTC
CDR3 protein: CASSLGSLTYEQYF

V gene: TRBV7-9
J gene: TRBJ1-1
D gene: -
clone size: few
CDR3 DNA: TGTGCCAGCAGCTTATACGCAATGAACACTGAAGCTTTCTTT
CDR3 protein: CASSLYAMNTEAFF

V gene: TRBV12-5
J gene: TRBJ1-1
D gene: -
clone size: many
CDR3 DNA: TGTGCTAGTGGTTTGGTAGGTGGAGGATCAGCTTTCTTT
CDR3 protein: CASGLVGGGSAFF

V gene: TRBV7-9
J gene: TRBJ1-1
D gene: -
clone size: -
CDR3 DNA: TGTGCCAGCAGCCCCGGGTGGGACACTGAAGCTTTCTTT
CDR3 protein: CASSPGWDTEAFF

V gene: TRBV14
J gene: TRBJ1-1
D gene: -
clone size: few
CDR3 DNA: TGTGCCAGCAGTCTCCGGGGGGCCACTGAAGCTTTCTTT
CDR3 protein: CASSLRGATEAFF

V gene: TRBV29-1
J gene: TRBJ1-1
D gene: -
clone size: many
CDR3 DNA: TGCAGCGTAGCAAGAGGGGGGAGGGGGACTGAAGCTTTCTTT
CDR3 protein: CSVARGGRGTEAFF

V gene: TRBV4-1
J gene: TRBJ1-2
D gene: -
clone size: -
CDR3 DNA: TGCGCCAGCAGCCATCTCCGGGACACAACCCTTGGCTATGGCTACACCTTC
CDR3 protein: CASSHLRDTTLGYGYTF